The 19 T cell receptor beta chains reported below all come from one sample, sequenced in a study of cytomegalovirus exposure and HLA in healthy donors (dated by TCRdb to 2016 to 2017). The library was obtained by the immunoSEQ multiplex PCR assay. For the multiplex PCR, a mixture combining 60 forward primers for TCR Vbeta segments and 13 reverse primers for TCR Jbeta segments was used. This is the immuneACCESS table as TCRdb keeps it, with only in-frame sequences that have V and J called. A part of the clones is gone; compared with another copy, unresolved V genes explain less than half, and the rest is unexplained. The sample table records about 150,000 clones; around four fifths of these occur just once. The top ten clones comprise 2% to 2.5% of the sample. What was sequenced was PBMCs. The receptors were gathered from a boy aged 2-15 years in good health and CMV-seronegative.

This clone was observed once. The chain carries TRBV6-4 and TRBJ2-3, with 9 nucleotides matching TRBD2. CDR3 length equals 15 residues. V was clipped by 4 bases and J by 6 bases; unmatched bases: 8. The germline V gene has CDR1 MRHNA and CDR2 SNTAGT. The DNA of the CDR3 is TGTGCCAGCAGTGCCTCGACTAGCGGCGCGGATACGCAGTATTTT. Its protein product is CASSASTSGADTQYF.

The chain couples TRBV18 to TRBJ1-1; TRBD1 matches 7 bases. V gave up 4 bases and J gave up 4 bases; unmatched junction bases: 6. The CDR3 has 14 amino acids. Germline loops: CDR1 KGHSH, CDR2 LQKENI. The CDR3 DNA reads as TGTGCCAGCTCACTCGCAACAGGGGTCACTGAAGCTTTCTTT. Amino acid sequence: CASSLATGVTEAFF. Full variable domain (rest looked up from reference TRBV18 and TRBJ1-1): NAGVMQNPRHLVRRRGQEARLRCSPMKGHSHVYWYRQLPEEGLKFMVYLQKENIIDESGMPKERFSAEFPKEGPSILRIQQVVRGDSAAYFCASSLATGVTEAFFGQGTRLTVV.

The rearrangement uses TRBV5-4 and TRBJ2-1; D is possibly TRBD1 (6 bases). The CDR3 length is 15 residues. The V gene's germline CDR1 is SGHNT and CDR2 YYREEE (reference sequence). Between the trimmed V and J ends, which lost 1 base and 8 bases, there was a span of 16 bases. The DNA of the CDR3 is TGTGCCAGCAGCTTGACAGGGAAAAGTTTGGATGAGCAGTTCTTC. This sequence encodes CASSLTGKSLDEQFF.

The chain joins TRBV9 to TRBJ2-1; 8 positions match TRBD2. Germline V gene data show CDR1 as SGDLS and CDR2 as YYNGEE. There are 16 residues in the CDR3. V shed 1 base and J 0 bases; nucleotides not matched to a gene: 3. DNA for the CDR3: TGTGCCAGCAGCGTAACCGGGGGGGCCTCCTACAATGAGCAGTTCTTC. The encoded protein is CASSVTGGASYNEQFF.

The rearrangement links TRBV19 to TRBJ1-4; 7 positions match TRBD1. This CDR3 spans 14 amino acids. The germline CDR1 and CDR2 sequences are LNHDA and SQIVND (reference sequence). Trimming removed 6 bases from V and 8 bases from J; junction bases left unmatched: 9. CDR3 nucleotide sequence: TGTGCCAGTAGCCCGGGACAGCCCATGGAAAAACTGTTTTTT. Translating gives CASSPGQPMEKLFF.

V is TRBV25-1 and J is TRBJ1-3; possibly TRBD1 for D (6 bases). The germline gives CDR1 MGHDK, CDR2 SYGVNS. V shed 6 bases and J shed 0 bases, with 9 bases lying between them. There are 14 residues in the CDR3. The CDR3 reads CASRDRYSGNTIYF. The CDR3 coding sequence is TGTGCCAGCAGGGACAGATACTCTGGAAACACCATATATTTT.

The CDR3 loop reads CASSLPTSGGLDTQYF. CDR3 bases: TGTGCCAGCAGCTTACCGACTAGCGGGGGCCTAGATACGCAGTATTTT. The chain recombines TRBV5-6 with TRBJ2-3, with 12 positions matching TRBD2. The CDR3 is 16 residues long. Germline CDR1 and CDR2: SGHDT and YYEEEE. Germline trimming cut 2 bases from V and 5 bases from J; bases unmatched to any gene: 6.

The J gene is TRBJ2-6, the V gene TRBV5-1; D is unresolved. This CDR3 has 15 amino acids. V was pared by 3 bases and J by 0 bases, with 7 bases between. The germline CDR1 and CDR2 sequences are SGHRS and YFSETQ. In DNA, the CDR3 is TGCGCCAGCAGCTCAGGTAACTCTGGGGCCAACGTCCTGACTTTC. Translating it yields CASSSGNSGANVLTF.

This chain links TRBV10-3 with TRBJ2-4; 9 nucleotides match TRBD1. Trimming took 6 bases from V and 0 from J; bases not matched to a gene: 6. The CDR3 loop spans 16 amino acids. Germline CDR1 reads ENHRY; CDR2 reads SYGVKD. In DNA form, the CDR3 reads TGTGCCATCAGCGAGGGACAGGGCCTAGCCAAAAACATTCAGTACTTC. Amino acids: CAISEGQGLAKNIQYF.

This sequence joins TRBV5-1 and TRBJ1-1; D is perhaps TRBD1 (5 bases). The CDR3 runs 13 residues. Per germline, CDR1 SGHRS and CDR2 YFSETQ. Trimming stripped 1 base from V and 8 bases from J, with 12 bases between. CDR3 amino acids: CASSLRQGPEAFF. As DNA, the CDR3 is TGCGCCAGCAGCTTGCGGCAGGGCCCCGAAGCTTTCTTT.

J is TRBJ1-5 and V is TRBV28, with D maybe TRBD1 (5 bases). The CDR3 extends over 15 amino acids. CDR1 is MDHEN and CDR2 is SYDVKM in the germline V gene. Trimming removed 6 bases at V and 4 bases at J, with 16 bases between. CDR3: CASSPQAGENQPQHF. Written as DNA, the CDR3 is TGTGCCAGCAGCCCACAAGCGGGGGAGAATCAGCCCCAGCATTTT.

This clone was counted a single time. The chain joins TRBV27 to TRBJ2-5; 12 bases line up with TRBD2. J was trimmed by 5 bases and V by 0 bases; bases with no gene match: 4. Germline V CDR1 and CDR2: MNHEY, SMNVEV (reference sequence). The CDR3 contains 16 residues. CDR3 protein: CASSLSPSGRAETQYF. DNA for the CDR3: TGTGCCAGCAGTTTATCGCCTAGCGGGAGGGCGGAGACCCAGTACTTC.

CDR3 nucleotide sequence: TGTGCCAGCAGCTTGGGGAGTAGTTATGCCCTACAAGAGACCCAGTACTTC. Amino acids: CASSLGSSYALQETQYF. The rearrangement links TRBV5-4 to TRBJ2-5, with D unclear. CDR1 and CDR2 from the germline V gene are SGHNT and YYREEE (reference sequence). V was cut by 0 bases and J by 2 bases, with 17 bases left in between. The CDR3 totals 17 residues.

This rearrangement joins TRBV15 to TRBJ2-3, with D possibly TRBD2 on 6 matching bases. CDR1 is LNHNV, CDR2 YYDKDF, per germline (reference sequence). The V and J ends lost 0 bases and 0 bases respectively, with 13 bases between them. This CDR3 contains 17 residues. CDR3 nucleotides: TGTGCCACCAGCAGAGAAATCCCCGGGAGTAGCACAGATACGCAGTATTTT. As protein: CATSREIPGSSTDTQYF.

The V and J genes are TRBV4-3 and TRBJ1-5; D uncertain. Germline V lookup: CDR1 LGHNA, CDR2 YSLEER. V lost 4 bases, J lost 11 bases, and 15 bases lay in between. This CDR3 has 13 residues. The CDR3: CASSPGGVEAQHF. The CDR3 nucleotides are TGCGCCAGCAGCCCCGGTGGAGTCGAAGCCCAGCATTTT.

The chain combines TRBV6-4 with TRBJ2-3; 7 positions match TRBD2. After removal of 4 bases from V and 2 bases from J, the junction contained 6 bases not matched to a gene. The CDR3 sequence is 15 residues long. The germline V gene encodes CDR1 MRHNA and CDR2 SNTAGT. The CDR3 sequence is CASSGDYSATDTQYF. The DNA for the CDR3 is TGTGCCAGCAGTGGGGACTACTCGGCCACAGATACGCAGTATTTT.

The rearrangement uses TRBV4-2 and TRBJ2-7, with 7 bases fitting TRBD1. Per the germline V gene, CDR1 is LGHNA and CDR2 is YNFKEQ. Trimming took 0 bases from V and 0 from J; bases not matched to a gene: 2. CDR3 length equals 15 residues. This chain's CDR3 is CASSQEGDSSYEQYF. The CDR3 bases are TGTGCCAGCAGCCAAGAGGGGGACAGCTCCTACGAGCAGTACTTC.

The chain joins TRBV6-6 to TRBJ2-3; TRBD1 matches 8 bases. Germline CDR1 reads MNHNY; CDR2 reads SVGAGI (reference sequence). CDR3 length: 14 residues. V lost 6 bases and J lost 4; bases outside the gene matches: 6. The CDR3 reads CASSPGQVADTQYF. The CDR3 DNA reads TGTGCCAGCAGCCCGGGACAGGTGGCAGATACGCAGTATTTT.

The chain carries TRBV11-3 and TRBJ2-3; 8 nucleotides line up with TRBD2. CDR1 is SGHNT, CDR2 YENEEA, per germline. With 5 bases clipped from V and 2 bases from J, the junction kept 3 bases outside the gene matches. CDR3 length equals 14 residues. DNA of the CDR3: TGTGCCAGCAGCCACGGGGGGGTCACAGATACGCAGTATTTT. It encodes CASSHGGVTDTQYF.